Given below is one T cell receptor beta chain in context. Its antigen is unknown. No base qualities exist here, and no much larger clone lies one base off it. The library was prepared using 5' RACE. This sample was sequenced with an Illumina HiSeq 2500. A second roughly 6 to 11 cycle PCR used a sample-barcoded 5' primer and a J-beta primer mix. A template-switch 5' adaptor carrying 12 random nucleotides introduced a unique molecular identifier onto each TCR beta cDNA molecule. At least 2.5 million CDR3-containing paired-end reads were obtained from each sample. First-strand cDNA was synthesized from all RNA with the Mint cDNA synthesis kit, primed by a TRBC-specific oligonucleotide. Following uracil-DNA glycosylase treatment, all cDNA underwent a first 18-cycle PCR with the universal primers M1SS and BC2_uni_R. Per the source publication's procedure: For normalization, 1 million high-quality reads were randomly selected from each sample, with every read carrying a distinct molecular identifier. Instead of being binned into consensus sequences, reads that shared molecular identifiers were thrown out. CDR3 identification, clonotype clustering and error correction used MiTCR with a Q25 quality threshold and the strictest error-elimination algorithm. A nonparametric unseen species model with Euler transformation was used to estimate a lower bound on total TCR beta diversity. TCRdb applied fastp at Q25 and MiXCR to the public reads, then kept only in-frame beta chains. Records with the same CDR3 protein are collapsed into one entry carrying the most frequent genes and DNA. TCRdb, rather than the study authors, made the V and J calls. This sample holds approximately 850,000 distinct CDR3 sequences; approximately 44% were observed only once. About 21% of the sample comes from the top ten.

The roughly 37 donors, aged roughly 6 to 100 years, were systemically healthy Caucasian individuals from Russia. About 10 milliliters of peripheral blood were drawn from each donor into EDTA-treated Vacutainer tubes. Ficoll-Paque density-gradient centrifugation was used to isolate PBMCs, with at least 6.5 million per sample. Trizol reagent was used to extract total RNA from the PBMCs, yielding at least 6 micrograms per sample. Naive CD45RAhigh/CD27high T cell percentages were measured by flow cytometry on a PBMC aliquot from every donor. The sample originates from a study of blood T cells in healthy people across ages (dated by TCRdb to between 2014 and 2016). With respect to the entire study: Template switching captured roughly one uniquely barcoded TCR beta cDNA molecule per two T cells in model experiments. To avoid experimental bias, donors of different ages were randomly spread across the sequencing lanes. The donors were split into four age groups: young (average 16 years), middle-aged (about 40), aged (about 62) and long-lived (over 80). Using the same blood draw, the study looked at two additional independent replicas of 1 million unique cDNA reads for two donors, one aged 18 to 30 and the other aged 80 or older. Using deep sequencing normalized with unique cDNA molecular identifiers, the study measured how TCR beta repertoire diversity changes with age.

General findings and caveats noted by the study authors: A strong correlation was found between observed TCR beta diversity and the percentage of naive T cells measured by flow cytometry. Estimates of total diversity from one million sequenced T cells were regarded as lower bounds and underestimates. Compared with the aged group, the long-lived group had more naive CD4+ T cells, fewer expanded clones and increased TCR diversity, a pattern suggesting age selection. The CMV infection status of donors was not known, potentially confounding age-related changes in expanded clonotypes. As age increased, observed TCR beta diversity per million T cells dropped in a roughly linear way, and a significant reduction was already evident by age around 41. Conclusive comparison of naive and antigen-experienced compartments was prevented by the profiling of bulk unsorted PBMCs.

The CDR3, from cysteine to phenylalanine, totals 14 residues. Solely the CDR3 DNA is kept, with 42 bases framed from the first base. CDR1 is given as MDHEN and CDR2 as SYDVKM, both from the germline V gene. V is clipped by 3 bases and J by 7 bases, and the sequence between their germline boundaries is 15 bases long. The origin of this receptor is a man in his 60s in good health. The sequenced material came from blood. The V and J segments used are TRBV28 and TRBJ1-1; TRBD1 could be the D gene, as 5 bases match. The nucleotides read TGTGCCAGCAGTTTTCAGGGACCTATCTTTGAAGCTTTCTTT. This codes for CASSFQGPIFEAFF.